This TCR beta chain was sequenced during a study of cytomegalovirus exposure and HLA in healthy donors. Study-wide context: HLA-typed donors were the source of about 85 million unique TCRs, which an early data release held.

Worth noting for this clone: The antigen is unknown.

V lost 4 bases and J lost 0, with 15 bases in between. The CDR3 sequence is 15 residues long. CDR1 SQVTM and CDR2 ANQGSEA come from the germline V gene. Broader study findings: The listing of 150 to 200 TCR beta chains classed them as cytomegalovirus-associated. Per published accounts, TCR beta sequences correctly predicted the HLA-A and HLA-B alleles of most subjects.

PCR amplification relied on 60 Vbeta primers (plus 13 Jbeta primers). Measured with immunoSEQ multiplex PCR; TCRdb has only the in-frame clones, and not every one. The table has approximately 93,000 clones, roughly 60% seen once. The sequencing input was PBMCs. The chain joins TRBV29-1 to TRBJ1-1, with a tentative D call TRBD1 (6 bases). The sequence was collected from a boy aged 10-17 years in good health and CMV-seropositive. CDR3 DNA: TGCAGCGTTGTTTTTTTTGGACAGATGAACACTGAAGCTTTCTTT. Its translation is CSVVFFGQMNTEAFF.